The 22 T cell receptor beta chains presented below share a single source sample, sequenced in a study of patients and donors after allogeneic stem cell transplantation. A single record per CDR3 protein comes from TCRdb applying MiXCR to the RT-PCR reads. The table shows more than 55,000 distinct CDR3 sequences, with about an eighth occurring only once. Specimen: blood, either unsorted or a sorted T cell fraction (not recorded which). The receptors were gathered from a human donor who was either an allogeneic HSCT recipient or a stem cell or donor lymphocyte infusion donor (not recorded which). It is not recorded whose cells these are; they may come from a transplant donor.

This clonotype was recorded a few times. The V gene is TRBV4-1, the J gene TRBJ2-4; 9 nucleotides line up with TRBD2. The length of the CDR3 is 17 residues. Germline CDR1 and CDR2: MGHRA and YSYEKL. Trimming removed 4 bases from V and 1 base from J; junction bases left unmatched: 8. CDR3 DNA sequence: TGCGCCAGCAGCCCGGGACTAGCACGTTCGGCCAAAAACATTCAGTACTTC. Translation gives CASSPGLARSAKNIQYF.

This chain uses TRBV2 with TRBJ1-2; D may be TRBD1 (6 bases). Trimming removed 8 bases from V and 4 bases from J, with 17 bases in between. The CDR3 is 14 amino acids. CDR1 SNHLY and CDR2 FYNNEI come from the germline V gene. The CDR3 nucleotides read TGTGCCAGCTTGGGACAAATCCGTTCCTATGGCTACACCTTC. This gives the protein CASLGQIRSYGYTF.

This clonotype has at least ten counts. The CDR3 region has the DNA TGTGCCAGCAGTGTTCAAGGGGGGGACACTGAAGCTTTCTTT. Its protein is CASSVQGGDTEAFF. This sequence joins TRBV6-5 and TRBJ1-1, with a weak D call TRBD1 (6 bases). The V and J ends lost 5 bases and 3 bases respectively, with 13 bases between them. The V gene's germline CDR1 is MNHEY and CDR2 SVGAGI. The CDR3 is 14 residues long.

The table lists this clonotype with many counts. V is TRBV7-2 and J is TRBJ1-2; D not certain. The V end lost 1 base, the J end lost 4 bases, and 7 bases lay between the germline ends. Germline values: CDR1 SGHTA, CDR2 FQGNSA. The CDR3 totals 13 residues. The CDR3 sequence: CASSLVGGYGYTF. CDR3 nucleotides: TGTGCCAGCAGCTTAGTGGGTGGCTATGGCTACACCTTC.

V gene TRBV12-3 or TRBV12-4 combines with J gene TRBJ2-7, with D unresolved. Deletions cut 3 bases from V and 1 base from J, with 13 bases between. The CDR3 contains 15 residues. The CDR3 DNA reads as TGTGCCAGCAGTTTTCGGGTGGTGACTTCCTACGAGCAGTACTTC. This gives the protein CASSFRVVTSYEQYF.

The chain couples TRBV14 to TRBJ2-5, with no clear D. The germline V and J ends were trimmed by 1 base and 4 bases, with 4 bases remaining between them. This CDR3 comprises 12 residues. Looked up from germline, CDR1 is SGHDN and CDR2 is FVKESK. The CDR3 here is CASSQGGETQYF. In DNA form, the CDR3 reads TGTGCCAGCAGCCAAGGGGGAGAGACCCAGTACTTC.

The V gene is TRBV12-3 or TRBV12-4, the J gene TRBJ2-3, with 12 bases lining up with TRBD2. The V segment lost 6 bases and the J segment 1 base; nucleotides outside the gene matches: 8. The CDR3 runs to 17 residues. The DNA for the CDR3 is TGTGCCAGCAGGTTCCGACTAGCGGGAGATGGCACAGATACGCAGTATTTT. Its protein product is CASRFRLAGDGTDTQYF.

This clonotype turned up a few times. The J gene is TRBJ2-7, the V gene TRBV5-6, with TRBD2 as a possible D gene (6 bases). The CDR3 is 16 amino acids. Per germline, CDR1 SGHDT and CDR2 YYEEEE. The V gene lost 3 bases and the J gene lost 4 bases, with 20 bases spanning the gap. The CDR3 sequence is CASSSWRDGGRYEQYF. The DNA for the CDR3 is TGTGCCAGCAGCTCTTGGAGGGACGGTGGAAGGTACGAGCAGTACTTC.

At least ten counts were recorded for this clonotype. The V and J genes are TRBV5-1 and TRBJ1-1; D is uncertain. Trimming took 3 bases from V and 1 from J, leaving 7 bases between them. Germline V gene lookup returns CDR1 SGHRS and CDR2 YFSETQ. The CDR3 is 13 amino acids. The CDR3 DNA reads as TGCGCCAGCAGCTCTGGACGGAACACTGAAGCTTTCTTT. Amino acids: CASSSGRNTEAFF.

The J gene is TRBJ2-3, the V gene TRBV4-2; D is uncertain. Germline lookup yields CDR1 LGHNA and CDR2 YNFKEQ. CDR3 length equals 15 residues. The V end lost 1 base, the J end lost 1 base, and 9 bases lay between the germline ends. Written as DNA, the CDR3 is TGTGCCAGCAGCCAAGGGGCAGGCCGCACAGATACGCAGTATTTT. Its protein product is CASSQGAGRTDTQYF.

This clonotype was seen a handful of times. J is TRBJ2-7 and V is TRBV20-1; perhaps D is TRBD1 or TRBD2 (7 bases each). The CDR3 has 15 residues. Germline-derived CDR1 and CDR2 are DFQATT and SNEGSKA (reference sequence). Trimming shortened V by 2 bases and J by 2 bases, and 16 bases separated the two germline ends. The CDR3 coding sequence is TGCAGTGCTAGACCGGAGCAGGGGGGGACCTACGAGCAGTACTTC. Protein product: CSARPEQGGTYEQYF.

The sample holds a few counts of this clonotype. This rearrangement joins TRBV7-9 to TRBJ2-3; 9 positions agree with TRBD2. The CDR3 consists of 17 residues. Germline-derived CDR1 and CDR2 are SEHNR and FQNEAQ (reference sequence). After removal of 3 bases from V and 1 base from J, the junction contained 8 bases not matched to a gene. DNA for the CDR3: TGTGCCAGCAGCTTGAGTAGCGGGAGAGTAGGCACAGATACGCAGTATTTT. It codes for CASSLSSGRVGTDTQYF.

The chain joins TRBV27 to TRBJ2-1; a possible D gene is TRBD1 (6 bases). CDR1 and CDR2 from the germline V gene are MNHEY and SMNVEV (reference sequence). The CDR3 is made up of 13 amino acids. V lost 2 bases to trimming and J lost 16 bases, with 18 bases between them. The CDR3 nucleotides are TGTGCCAGCAGTTTAAATCTGGGGGCTGGTCTCTTCTTC. This encodes CASSLNLGAGLFF.

This clonotype showed up many times. The rearrangement links TRBV20-1 to TRBJ1-5; 7 bases are shared with TRBD1. The length of the CDR3 is 17 residues. Trimming cost V 3 bases and J 6 bases; bases outside gene matches: 17. Per the germline V gene, CDR1 is DFQATT and CDR2 is SNEGSKA (reference sequence). The CDR3 DNA follows: TGCAGTGCTAGGCTGACAGGGAATAACGGCGCTAGTCAGCCCCAGCATTTT. Translated, it gives CSARLTGNNGASQPQHF.

This clonotype qualifies as medium-sized. The V gene is TRBV7-6, the J gene TRBJ2-7; D remains ambiguous. Trimming removed 3 bases at V and 1 base at J, with 7 bases between. The CDR3 spans 13 residues. Germline loops: CDR1 SGHVS, CDR2 FNYEAQ. CDR3 amino acids: CASSFAGSYEQYF. The CDR3 nucleotides read TGTGCCAGCAGCTTCGCTGGGTCCTACGAGCAGTACTTC.

This clonotype was seen only a few times. J is TRBJ2-4 and V is TRBV10-2, with a weak D call TRBD1 (5 bases). Trimming took 6 bases from V and 6 from J, leaving 9 bases between them. The germline CDR1 and CDR2 sequences are WSHSY and SAAADI. CDR3 length: 12 residues. CDR3 residues: CASSEQGNIQYF. The CDR3 nucleotides are TGCGCCAGCAGCGAGCAGGGAAACATTCAGTACTTC.

The chain links TRBV3-1 to TRBJ2-2; TRBD2 agrees at 12 bases. The CDR3 length is 16 residues. Germline trimming cut 4 bases from V and 10 bases from J; bases unmatched to any gene: 10. CDR1 is LGHDT and CDR2 is YNNKEL in the germline V gene (reference sequence). CDR3 coding DNA: TGTGCCAGCAGCCGAGGTCGACTAGCGGGAGTCGAGGAGCTGTTTTTT. Protein product: CASSRGRLAGVEELFF.

V gene TRBV2 combines with J gene TRBJ2-2; 7 bases align to TRBD2. V lost 10 bases, J lost 3 bases, and 5 bases stayed unmatched. Germline CDR1 and CDR2: SNHLY and FYNNEI. CDR3 length: 13 residues. The CDR3: CATPSGDTGELFF. The CDR3 DNA reads TGTGCCACGCCGAGCGGGGACACCGGGGAGCTGTTTTTT.

The chain has TRBV6-2 or TRBV6-3 and TRBJ2-1; D remains unclear. Germline V lookup: CDR1 MNHEY, CDR2 SVGEGT. Trimming cost V 2 bases and J 0 bases, with 5 bases left between them. The CDR3 runs 14 residues. Here the CDR3 DNA reads TGTGCCAGCAGTTACGAAAGCTCCTACAATGAGCAGTTCTTC. It specifies CASSYESSYNEQFF.

The chain employs TRBV4-2 and TRBJ2-7; 7 bases are a match to TRBD1. The CDR3 has 17 amino acids. Germline V CDR1 and CDR2: LGHNA, YNFKEQ. After removal of 0 bases from V and 0 bases from J, the junction contained 8 bases not matched to a gene. CDR3 protein: CASSQDAGQVYSYEQYF. The CDR3 DNA reads as TGTGCCAGCAGCCAAGATGCCGGACAGGTCTACTCCTACGAGCAGTACTTC.

In its sample, this clonotype was seen many times. The chain employs TRBV10-3 and TRBJ1-5; D is ambiguous. This CDR3 is built from 15 residues. The germline gives CDR1 ENHRY, CDR2 SYGVKD. Trimming stripped 0 bases from V and 7 bases from J, with 13 bases between. The CDR3 protein is CAISESTYSVQPQHF. CDR3 sequence (DNA): TGTGCCATCAGTGAGTCGACGTATTCGGTCCAGCCCCAGCATTTT.

Details on this clonotype: This may arise from a read error, as a much more abundant clone is one base away. The chain links TRBV10-3 to TRBJ1-4; D gene unclear. This CDR3 has 14 amino acids. Germline V gene data show CDR1 as ENHRY and CDR2 as SYGVKD. This CDR3 reads CVVLVEAPNEKLFF. CDR3 sequence (DNA): TGTGTCGTCCTCGTTGAAGCTCCGAATGAAAAACTGTTTTTT.